The source of this TCR beta chain is a study of blood T cell repertoires in COVID-19. The germline V gene encodes CDR1 SGHTA and CDR2 FQGNSA. V was shortened by 0 bases and J by 0 bases, with 11 bases between the two germline ends. This CDR3 region has 16 residues. TCRdb's table, derived via immunoSEQ multiplex PCR, lists solely in-frame clones and lacks some. The data show some 280,000 clones, more than 80% seen once. This chain uses TRBV7-2 with TRBJ2-5; TRBD1 is a possible D gene (6 bases). The clonotype comes from a woman in her twenties or thirties with active or convalescent COVID-19. The sequenced material came from peripheral blood. Written as DNA, the CDR3 is TGTGCCAGCAGCTTAGCGGGGACACATTACCAAGAGACCCAGTACTTC. Its translation: CASSLAGTHYQETQYF.